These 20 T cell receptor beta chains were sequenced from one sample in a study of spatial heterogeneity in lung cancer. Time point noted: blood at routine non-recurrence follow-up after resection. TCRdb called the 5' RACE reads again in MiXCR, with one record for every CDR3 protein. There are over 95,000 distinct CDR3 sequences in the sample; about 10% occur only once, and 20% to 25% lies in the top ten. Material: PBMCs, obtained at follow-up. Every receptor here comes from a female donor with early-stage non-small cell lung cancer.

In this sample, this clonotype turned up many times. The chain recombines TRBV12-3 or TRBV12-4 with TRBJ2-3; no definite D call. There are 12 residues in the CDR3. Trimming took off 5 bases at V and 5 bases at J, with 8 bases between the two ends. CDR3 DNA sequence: TGTGCCAGCAGTCTCAGACAAGATACGCAGTATTTT. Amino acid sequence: CASSLRQDTQYF.

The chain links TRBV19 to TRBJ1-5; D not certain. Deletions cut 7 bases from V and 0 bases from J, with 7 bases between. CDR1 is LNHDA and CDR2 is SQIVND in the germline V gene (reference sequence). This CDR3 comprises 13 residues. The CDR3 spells CASNVDSNQPQHF. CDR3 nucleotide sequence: TGTGCCAGTAATGTAGATAGCAATCAGCCCCAGCATTTT.

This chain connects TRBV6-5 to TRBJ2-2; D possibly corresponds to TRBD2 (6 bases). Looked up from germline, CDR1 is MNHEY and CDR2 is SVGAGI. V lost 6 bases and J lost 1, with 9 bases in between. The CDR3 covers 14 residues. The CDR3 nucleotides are TGTGCCAGCAGAAACGGGAGGAACACCGGGGAGCTGTTTTTT. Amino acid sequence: CASRNGRNTGELFF.

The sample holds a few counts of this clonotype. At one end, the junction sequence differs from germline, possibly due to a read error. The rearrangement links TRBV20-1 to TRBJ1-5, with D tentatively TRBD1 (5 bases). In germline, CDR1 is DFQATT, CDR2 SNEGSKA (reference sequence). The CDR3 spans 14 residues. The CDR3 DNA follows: TGCAGTGCTAGAAGACAGAATAGCAATCAGCCCCAGCATTTC. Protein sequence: CSARRQNSNQPQHF.

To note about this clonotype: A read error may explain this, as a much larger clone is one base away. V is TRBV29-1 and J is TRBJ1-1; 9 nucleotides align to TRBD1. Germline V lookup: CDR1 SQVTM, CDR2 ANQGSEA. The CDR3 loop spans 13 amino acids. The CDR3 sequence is CSARDRVNTGAFF. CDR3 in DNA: TGCAGCGCCCGGGACAGGGTCAACACTGGAGCTTTCTTT. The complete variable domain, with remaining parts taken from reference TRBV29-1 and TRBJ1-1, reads SAVISQKPSRDICQRGTSLTIQCQVDSQVTMMFWYRQQPGQSLTLIATANQGSEATYESGFVIDKFPISRPNLTFSTLTVSNMSPEDSSIYLCSARDRVNTGAFFGQGTRLTVV.

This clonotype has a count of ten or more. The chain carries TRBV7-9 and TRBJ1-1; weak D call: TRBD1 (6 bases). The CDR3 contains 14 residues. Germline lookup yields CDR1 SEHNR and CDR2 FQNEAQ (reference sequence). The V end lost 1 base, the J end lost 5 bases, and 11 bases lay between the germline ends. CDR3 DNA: TGTGCCAGCAGCTTAGTGCAGGGGAGAACTGAAGCTTTCTTT. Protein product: CASSLVQGRTEAFF.

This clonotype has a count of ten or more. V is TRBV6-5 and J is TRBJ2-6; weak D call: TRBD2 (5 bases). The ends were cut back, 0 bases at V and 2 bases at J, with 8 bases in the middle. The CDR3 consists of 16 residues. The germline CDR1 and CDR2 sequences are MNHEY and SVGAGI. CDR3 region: CASSYSAGPGANVLTF. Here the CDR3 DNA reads TGTGCCAGCAGTTACTCGGCGGGCCCTGGGGCCAACGTCCTGACTTTC.

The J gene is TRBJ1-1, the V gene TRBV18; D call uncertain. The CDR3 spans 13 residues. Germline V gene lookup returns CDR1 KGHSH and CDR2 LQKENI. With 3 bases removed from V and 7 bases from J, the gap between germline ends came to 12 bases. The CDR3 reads CASSPQHNDEAFF. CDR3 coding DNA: TGTGCCAGCTCACCCCAGCACAACGATGAAGCTTTCTTT.

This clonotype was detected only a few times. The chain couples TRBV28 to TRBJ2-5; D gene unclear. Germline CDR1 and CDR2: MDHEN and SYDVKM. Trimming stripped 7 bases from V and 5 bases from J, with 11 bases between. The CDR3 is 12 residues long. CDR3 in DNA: TGTGCCAGCAAGGCCAGTGGGGAGACCCAGTACTTC. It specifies CASKASGETQYF.

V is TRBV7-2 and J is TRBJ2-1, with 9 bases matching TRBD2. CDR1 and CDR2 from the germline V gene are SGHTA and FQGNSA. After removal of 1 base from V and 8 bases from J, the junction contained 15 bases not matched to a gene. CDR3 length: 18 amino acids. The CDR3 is CASSLDGGRASRFDEQFF. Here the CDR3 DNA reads TGTGCCAGCAGCTTAGACGGCGGGAGGGCCTCACGGTTTGATGAGCAGTTCTTC.

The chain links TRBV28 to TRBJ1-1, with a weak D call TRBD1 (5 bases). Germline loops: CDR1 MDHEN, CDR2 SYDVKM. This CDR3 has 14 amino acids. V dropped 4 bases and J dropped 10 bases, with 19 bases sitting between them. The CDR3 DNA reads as TGTGCCAGCAGTTCTAAATCCATAGGGGCGGGAGCTTTCTTT. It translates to CASSSKSIGAGAFF.

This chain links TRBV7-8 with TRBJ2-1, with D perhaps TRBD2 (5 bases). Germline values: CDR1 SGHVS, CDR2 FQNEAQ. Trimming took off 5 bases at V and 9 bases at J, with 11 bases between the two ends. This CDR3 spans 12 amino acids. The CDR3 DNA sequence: TGTGCCAGCAGCCCCGAGCGGAGTGAGCAGTTCTTC. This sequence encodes CASSPERSEQFF. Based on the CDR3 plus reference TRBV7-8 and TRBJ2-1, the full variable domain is GAGVSQSPRYKVAKRGQDVALRCDPISGHVSLFWYQQALGQGPEFLTYFQNEAQLDKSGLPSDRFFAERPEGSVSTLKIQRTQQEDSAVYLCASSPERSEQFFGPGTRLTVL.

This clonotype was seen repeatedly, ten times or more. The CDR3 spells CASRSDTNTGELFF. CDR3 DNA sequence: TGCGCCAGCAGATCAGACACGAACACCGGGGAGCTGTTTTTT. This rearrangement joins TRBV5-1 to TRBJ2-2; no clear D. The CDR3 consists of 14 residues. Trimming stripped 5 bases from V and 0 bases from J, with 8 bases between. CDR1 is SGHRS, CDR2 YFSETQ, per germline. Full variable domain (remainder filled in from reference TRBV5-1 and TRBJ2-2): KAGVTQTPRYLIKTRGQQVTLSCSPISGHRSVSWYQQTPGQGLQFLFEYFSETQRNKGNFPGRFSGRQFSNSRSEMNVSTLELGDSALYLCASRSDTNTGELFFGEGSRLTVL.

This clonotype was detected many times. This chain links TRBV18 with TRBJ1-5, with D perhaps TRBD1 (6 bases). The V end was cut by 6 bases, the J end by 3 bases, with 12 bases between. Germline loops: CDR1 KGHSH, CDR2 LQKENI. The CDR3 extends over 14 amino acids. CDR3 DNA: TGTGCCAGCTCTCCGAGGGGGGACAATCAGCCCCAGCATTTT. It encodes CASSPRGDNQPQHF.

DNA of the CDR3: TGTGCCAGCAGCCGCTCGGGATCCTGGCTCAATGAGCAGTTCTTC. Protein: CASSRSGSWLNEQFF. V usage is TRBV3-1 and J usage is TRBJ2-1; perhaps TRBD2 as D (5 bases). The CDR3 is made up of 15 amino acids. The ends were cut back, 4 bases at V and 6 bases at J, with 16 bases in the middle. Germline values: CDR1 LGHDT, CDR2 YNNKEL (reference sequence).

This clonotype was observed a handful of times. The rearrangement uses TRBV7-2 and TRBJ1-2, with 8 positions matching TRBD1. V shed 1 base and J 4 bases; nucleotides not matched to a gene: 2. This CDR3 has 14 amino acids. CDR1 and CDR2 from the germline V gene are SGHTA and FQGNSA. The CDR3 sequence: CASSLVGTGYGYTF. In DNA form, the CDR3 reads TGTGCCAGCAGCTTAGTAGGGACAGGCTATGGCTACACCTTC.

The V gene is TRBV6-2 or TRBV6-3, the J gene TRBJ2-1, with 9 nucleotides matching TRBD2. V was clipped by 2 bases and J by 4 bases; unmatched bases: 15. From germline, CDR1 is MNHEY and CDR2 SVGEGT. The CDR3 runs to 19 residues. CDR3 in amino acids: CASSYPTSGRTTGYNEQFF. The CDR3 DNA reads TGTGCCAGCAGTTACCCGACTAGCGGAAGAACTACCGGATACAATGAGCAGTTCTTC.

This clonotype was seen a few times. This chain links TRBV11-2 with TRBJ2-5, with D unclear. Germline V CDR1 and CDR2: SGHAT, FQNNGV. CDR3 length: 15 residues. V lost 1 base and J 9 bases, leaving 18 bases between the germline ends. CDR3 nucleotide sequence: TGTGCCAGCAGCTTAGCCCCCGGGTTTGGGATGGCCCAGTACTTC. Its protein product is CASSLAPGFGMAQYF.

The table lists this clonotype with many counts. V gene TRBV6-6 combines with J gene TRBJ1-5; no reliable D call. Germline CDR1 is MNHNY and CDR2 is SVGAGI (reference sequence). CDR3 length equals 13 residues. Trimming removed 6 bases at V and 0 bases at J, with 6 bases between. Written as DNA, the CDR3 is TGTGCCAGCAGATTGGATAGCAATCAGCCCCAGCATTTT. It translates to CASRLDSNQPQHF.

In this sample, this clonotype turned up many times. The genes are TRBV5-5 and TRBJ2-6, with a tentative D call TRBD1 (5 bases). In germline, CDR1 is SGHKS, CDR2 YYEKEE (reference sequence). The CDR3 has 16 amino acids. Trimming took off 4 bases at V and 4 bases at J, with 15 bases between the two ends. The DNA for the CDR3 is TGTGCCAGCAGCGCGCTCTGGGGCTTGGGGGCCAACGTCCTGACTTTC. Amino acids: CASSALWGLGANVLTF.